The rows below give T cell receptor beta chains drawn from one sample of a study of vaccination effects on CD4 cells after COVID-19. Using immunoSEQ multiplex PCR, the repertoire was profiled, and TCRdb retains in-frame clones only, with some absent. This table holds 40,000 to 45,000 clones, around 80% found once. For these receptors, no antigen is known. The specimen was CD4+ T cells from PBMCs cultured with SARS-CoV-2 spike peptides, collected before COVID-19 vaccination. These TCRs come from a human donor who received a COVID-19 vaccine. The CDR3 runs from the conserved cysteine through the conserved F or W. A D gene is named only where the DNA matches it firmly. Clone size appears in some rows only: once, few, many, or a class for an expanded clone.

J gene: TRBJ1-2
V gene: TRBV6-5
CDR3 length: 14
clone size: .
D gene: .
CDR3 DNA: TGTGCCAGCAGAACCACGGGGGGTAAGGCGGGCTACACCTTC
CDR3 protein: CASRTTGGKAGYTF

J gene: TRBJ1-2
V gene: TRBV30
CDR3 length: 15
clone size: .
D gene: TRBD1
CDR3 DNA: TGTGCCTGGAGTGGACTGGGACAGGGGATGGGTGGCTACACCTTC
CDR3 protein: CAWSGLGQGMGGYTF

J gene: TRBJ2-3
V gene: TRBV7-3
CDR3 length: 14
clone size: .
D gene: TRBD1
CDR3 DNA: TGTGCCAGCAGCCCCGACAGGGTGGCAGATACGCAGTATTTT
CDR3 protein: CASSPDRVADTQYF

J gene: TRBJ2-6
V gene: TRBV4-3
CDR3 length: 15
clone size: .
D gene: TRBD1
CDR3 DNA: TGCGCCAGCAGCCAACCACAAGGGACAGGCCGAGTTCTGACTTTC
CDR3 protein: CASSQPQGTGRVLTF

J gene: TRBJ1-1
V gene: TRBV12-3/TRBV12-4
CDR3 length: 13
clone size: .
D gene: .
CDR3 DNA: TGTGCCAGCAGTTTTTGGACAAACACTGAAGCTTTCTTT
CDR3 protein: CASSFWTNTEAFF

J gene: TRBJ2-6
V gene: TRBV5-8
CDR3 length: 15
clone size: .
D gene: .
CDR3 DNA: TGTGCCAGCAGCTTCCTCATCTCTGGGGCCAACGTCCTGACTTTC
CDR3 protein: CASSFLISGANVLTF

J gene: TRBJ2-3
V gene: TRBV5-8
CDR3 length: 16
clone size: .
D gene: TRBD1
CDR3 DNA: TGTGCCAGCCCTATCGGGACAGGGGCGAGCACAGATACGCAGTATTTT
CDR3 protein: CASPIGTGASTDTQYF

J gene: TRBJ1-1
V gene: TRBV9
CDR3 length: 16
clone size: .
D gene: .
CDR3 DNA: TGTGCCAGCAGCCCACAGCTTATGGGGCAGGCCACTGAAGCTTTCTTT
CDR3 protein: CASSPQLMGQATEAFF

J gene: TRBJ2-1
V gene: TRBV30
CDR3 length: 15
clone size: .
D gene: .
CDR3 DNA: TGTGCCTGTCGAATCGGGGCTAGCCCTTGGGGAGAGCAGTTCTTC
CDR3 protein: CACRIGASPWGEQFF

J gene: TRBJ2-3
V gene: TRBV5-1
CDR3 length: 14
clone size: once
D gene: .
CDR3 DNA: TGCGCCAGCAGCTTGGGGGGGCCTACAGATACGCAGTATTTT
CDR3 protein: CASSLGGPTDTQYF

J gene: TRBJ2-5
V gene: TRBV15
CDR3 length: 14
clone size: .
D gene: TRBD1
CDR3 DNA: TGTGCCACCAGCAGGACAGGGGTGGGAGAGACCCAGTACTTC
CDR3 protein: CATSRTGVGETQYF